Listed below are T cell receptor beta chains from one sample, sequenced in a study of shared clonotypes between healthy human individuals. This table comes from immunoSEQ multiplex PCR, and its TCRdb copy is limited to in-frame clones, with some not included. The sample has about 2 million clones; about 95% are singletons. Specimen: naive CD8+ T cells sorted from blood. These receptors came from a man between 18 and 35 years old in good health. CDR3s include the opening cysteine and the closing phenylalanine or tryptophan. Each record gives: clone size, D gene, V gene, J gene, CDR3 protein, CDR3 DNA. A D gene is named only where the DNA matches it firmly. Expanded clones get a size class; other rows say once, few or many, or leave the size out.

-	-	TRBV9	TRBJ1-1	CASSAGGSGTEAFF	TGTGCCAGCAGCGCAGGTGGCAGTGGTACTGAAGCTTTCTTT
-	-	TRBV7-9	TRBJ2-7	CASSHPTVSSYEQYF	TGTGCCAGCAGCCACCCGACCGTTAGCTCCTACGAGCAGTACTTC
-	-	TRBV2	TRBJ1-5	CASSGGAGTSNQPQHF	TGTGCCAGCAGCGGGGGGGCAGGGACAAGCAATCAGCCCCAGCATTTT
once	-	TRBV9	TRBJ1-6	CASISGVDSPLHF	TGTGCCAGCATATCAGGGGTGGACTCACCCCTCCACTTT
-	TRBD2	TRBV14	TRBJ2-7	CASSSWTSGSIYEQYF	TGTGCCAGCAGCTCGTGGACTAGCGGGTCTATATACGAGCAGTACTTC
-	TRBD1	TRBV7-8	TRBJ2-7	CATTVGTGIPNEQYF	TGTGCCACCACGGTGGGGACAGGGATTCCCAACGAGCAGTACTTC
-	TRBD1	TRBV28	TRBJ2-4	CASSSPGQGDIQYF	TGTGCCAGCAGTTCTCCGGGACAGGGAGACATTCAGTACTTC
few	-	TRBV30	TRBJ2-5	CAWTEVGSGETQYF	TGTGCCTGGACGGAGGTGGGGTCGGGGGAGACCCAGTACTTC
once	TRBD1	TRBV11-1	TRBJ2-7	CASSLGGQFYEQYF	TGTGCCAGCAGCTTAGGGGGACAGTTCTACGAGCAGTACTTC
few	TRBD2	TRBV10-1	TRBJ2-1	CASSESSLAGNPEQFF	TGCGCCAGCAGTGAGTCCAGCTTAGCGGGGAACCCTGAGCAGTTCTTC
once	-	TRBV9	TRBJ2-2	CASSGQINTGELFF	TGTGCCAGCAGCGGACAGATTAACACCGGGGAGCTGTTTTTT
-	-	TRBV27	TRBJ2-5	CASSLTRAETQYF	TGTGCCAGCAGTCTTACAAGGGCGGAGACCCAGTACTTC
-	TRBD1	TRBV5-8	TRBJ2-3	CASSYRGTDTQYF	TGTGCCAGCAGTTACAGGGGGACAGATACGCAGTATTTT
-	-	TRBV4-3	TRBJ2-1	CASSQDVSAGSRNEQFF	TGCGCCAGCAGCCAAGATGTCTCCGCGGGATCGCGAAATGAGCAGTTCTTC
-	TRBD1	TRBV15	TRBJ1-2	CATSRDLGTGKGYTF	TGTGCCACCAGCAGAGATCTAGGGACAGGGAAGGGCTACACCTTC
-	-	TRBV6-5	TRBJ2-1	CASSYEPGLSYNEQFF	TGTGCCAGCAGTTACGAACCCGGCCTCTCCTACAATGAGCAGTTCTTC
once	-	TRBV14	TRBJ2-7	CASSQGQIYEQYF	TGTGCCAGCAGCCAAGGACAGATTTACGAGCAGTACTTC
-	-	TRBV15	TRBJ2-2	CATSLSNTGELFF	TGTGCCACCAGCCTCAGTAACACCGGGGAGCTGTTTTTT
-	-	TRBV4-1	TRBJ1-4	CASSQKEDRATIF	TGCGCCAGCAGCCAAAAGGAGGACCGGGCTACGATTTTT
-	-	TRBV10-3	TRBJ1-2	CAISDAKGYTF	TGTGCCATCAGTGACGCGAAGGGCTACACCTTC
-	-	TRBV7-6	TRBJ2-2	CASSLDHFAGTGELFF	TGTGCCAGCAGCTTAGATCATTTTGCGGGGACCGGGGAGCTGTTTTTT
-	-	TRBV13	TRBJ2-7	CASSLRASYEQYF	TGTGCCAGCAGCCTTAGGGCCTCCTACGAGCAGTACTTC
-	TRBD1	TRBV7-9	TRBJ1-4	CASSFGTGHPFF	TGTGCCAGCAGCTTCGGGACAGGGCATCCGTTTTTT
once	TRBD2	TRBV14	TRBJ2-7	CASSQEGLAEFYEQYF	TGTGCCAGCAGCCAAGAAGGACTAGCGGAATTCTACGAGCAGTACTTC
-	-	TRBV5-6	TRBJ1-5	CASSLDRDLGEPQHF	TGTGCCAGCAGCTTGGACAGGGACCTCGGTGAGCCCCAGCATTTT
-	-	TRBV4-3	TRBJ2-5	CASSQDVAGLGETQYF	TGCGCCAGCAGCCAAGATGTCGCAGGCTTAGGGGAGACCCAGTACTTC
-	TRBD2	TRBV27	TRBJ2-7	CASTRLAGVGEQYF	TGTGCCAGCACCCGACTAGCGGGAGTGGGTGAGCAGTACTTC
-	-	TRBV5-1	TRBJ2-6	CASSADSRASGANVLTF	TGCGCCAGCAGCGCCGACTCCAGGGCCTCTGGGGCCAACGTCCTGACTTTC
-	-	TRBV7-9	TRBJ2-7	CASSFHGNSYEQYF	TGTGCCAGCAGCTTTCACGGGAACTCCTACGAGCAGTACTTC
-	TRBD1	TRBV5-1	TRBJ1-2	CASSLRTGTGLFYGYTF	TGCGCCAGCAGCTTAAGAACCGGGACAGGTCTTTTCTATGGCTACACCTTC
-	-	TRBV27	TRBJ1-5	CASGQPQHF	TGTGCCAGCGGGCAGCCCCAGCATTTT
-	-	TRBV21-1	TRBJ2-7	CASKDGFNTSPDEQYF	TGTGCCAGCAAGGACGGGTTCAATACTTCCCCGGACGAGCAGTACTTC
-	TRBD2	TRBV9	TRBJ2-1	CASSPLPGLGLFF	TGTGCCAGCAGCCCCCTACCTGGACTAGGTTTGTTCTTC
-	TRBD1	TRBV5-4	TRBJ1-2	CASSLGQGLGGYTF	TGTGCCAGCAGCCTGGGACAGGGTCTGGGTGGCTACACCTTC
-	-	TRBV4-1	TRBJ1-4	CASSPPIYEKLFF	TGCGCCAGCAGCCCACCTATATATGAAAAACTGTTTTTT
-	TRBD1	TRBV25-1	TRBJ1-2	CASREQGDGYTF	TGTGCCAGCAGGGAGCAGGGGGATGGCTACACCTTC
-	TRBD2	TRBV4-1	TRBJ2-7	CASSPLISGRDYEQYF	TGCGCCAGCAGCCCTCTCATTAGCGGGAGGGACTACGAGCAGTACTTC
-	TRBD2	TRBV2	TRBJ2-5	CASGYKESGRADQETQYF	TGTGCCAGCGGGTATAAAGAGAGCGGGAGGGCCGACCAAGAGACCCAGTACTTC
-	-	TRBV27	TRBJ2-2	CASSLRVGFAIGELFF	TGTGCCAGCAGTTTACGGGTGGGGTTTGCGATCGGGGAGCTGTTTTTT
once	-	TRBV16	TRBJ2-7	CASSQGVLANYEQYF	TGTGCCAGCAGCCAAGGAGTACTAGCAAACTACGAGCAGTACTTC
-	-	TRBV9	TRBJ2-2	CASSPYPAGELFF	TGTGCCAGCAGCCCCTACCCGGCCGGGGAGCTGTTTTTT
once	TRBD1	TRBV13	TRBJ2-2	CASSLGEGASTGELFF	TGTGCCAGCAGCTTAGGCGAGGGGGCAAGTACCGGGGAGCTGTTTTTT